This is a list of T cell receptor beta chains from one sample in a study of cytomegalovirus exposure and HLA in healthy donors. TCRdb's copy holds only in-frame clones and misses some; the assay was immunoSEQ multiplex PCR. The sample lists roughly 160,000 clones, 65% to 90% occurring once. Sample: PBMCs. These receptors all come from a man aged 45-60 years in good health and CMV-seropositive. Each CDR3 is given with its conserved first and last residue. D genes are given only for firm matches.

j_gene | d_gene | v_gene | CDR3aa | CDR3nt
TRBJ1-1 | NA | TRBV29-1 | CSALTGNTEAFF | TGCAGCGCCCTGACGGGGAACACTGAAGCTTTCTTT
TRBJ2-2 | NA | TRBV6-5 | CASSQGFGAGELFF | TGTGCCAGCAGCCAGGGTTTTGGGGCCGGGGAGCTGTTTTTT
TRBJ2-3 | NA | TRBV18 | CASSPFSAGPGMDTQYF | TGTGCCAGCTCACCATTCTCAGCGGGCCCTGGGATGGATACGCAGTATTTT
TRBJ2-7 | NA | TRBV9 | CASSSDWRGPGEQYF | TGTGCCAGCAGCTCGGACTGGCGGGGGCCGGGTGAGCAGTACTTC
TRBJ1-1 | NA | TRBV7-3 | CASSSHRQAGSEAFF | TGTGCCAGCAGCTCCCACCGCCAAGCCGGGTCTGAAGCTTTCTTT
TRBJ2-3 | NA | TRBV18 | CASSGVEGSTDTQYF | TGTGCCAGCTCAGGTGTGGAGGGGAGCACAGATACGCAGTATTTT
TRBJ2-6 | NA | TRBV11-2 | CASSLFGSGANVLTF | TGTGCCAGCAGCTTGTTCGGTTCTGGGGCCAACGTCCTGACTTTC
TRBJ2-7 | NA | TRBV2 | CASSQGIYEQYF | TGTGCCAGCAGCCAGGGGATCTACGAGCAGTACTTC
TRBJ2-7 | TRBD1 | TRBV29-1 | CSVVPPGQGAYEQYF | TGCAGCGTTGTGCCCCCGGGACAGGGGGCTTACGAGCAGTACTTC
TRBJ1-1 | TRBD1 | TRBV5-6 | CASSVNRGTEAFF | TGTGCCAGCAGCGTAAACAGGGGGACTGAAGCTTTCTTT